This T cell receptor beta chain was captured by sequencing in a study of blood T cell repertoires in COVID-19. Study-wide context: Some COVID-19 samples were acute and others convalescent; all came from the United States, Italy and Spain. Nucleic acid was either cDNA or gDNA, and it came from T cells, B-cell-depleted T cells, or PBMCs.

Authors' data handling: Reference gene primer amplification gave estimated nucleated cell counts. Repertoires were generated with immunoSEQ multiplex PCR, while TCRdb's copy carries only in-frame clones and drops some. For V, J and clone size, that table is used; D and trimming come from the DNA. The sample lists 200,000 or so clones, approximately 90% occurring once. Sequencing was done on a sample of peripheral blood. The source of this sequence is a man between 65 and 85 years old with active or convalescent COVID-19.

CDR3 DNA: TGTGCCAGTAGTGAGACACCCTATAATTCACCCCTCCACTTT. Amino acids: CASSETPYNSPLHF. The gene calls are TRBV19 and TRBJ1-6, with D hard to call. V shed 5 bases and J shed 2 bases, with 7 bases lying between them. CDR1 is LNHDA, CDR2 SQIVND, per germline (reference sequence). This CDR3 has 14 residues.